This is a list of T cell receptor beta chains from one sample in a study of T cell responses to AZD1222 COVID-19 vaccine. Using immunoSEQ multiplex PCR, the repertoire was profiled, and TCRdb retains in-frame clones only, with some absent. The sample holds 150,000 to 180,000 clones, roughly 90% seen once. The sequencing here drew on peripheral blood, taken on day 0 of AZD1222 vaccination. These receptors all stem from an adult in good health. Both conserved end residues are part of each CDR3. Fields, in order: CDR3 DNA, CDR3 protein, clone size, J gene, D gene, V gene. The D gene is left open where the match is weak. The size field is filled for only some rows; it gives once, few, many or a size class.

TGCAGCGTCGGACAGGGCCTGGCTTTAGGCCCTGAAGCTTTCTTT CSVGQGLALGPEAFF NA TRBJ1-1 TRBD1 TRBV29-1
TGTGCCAGCAGTTTACAGTACTATGGCTACACCTTC CASSLQYYGYTF few TRBJ1-2 NA TRBV12-3/TRBV12-4
TGTGCCAGCAGCCCCACCACAGGGGAGGAGCCCCAGCATTTT CASSPTTGEEPQHF NA TRBJ1-5 TRBD1 TRBV3-1/TRBV3-2
TGTGCCAGCAGCTCATTCGGGACAGGGGGGTTCAATGAGCAGTTCTTC CASSSFGTGGFNEQFF NA TRBJ2-1 TRBD1 TRBV7-2
TGTGCCAGCAGCTTGGGGGTTGGCAGGCTCAACGAGCAGTACTTC CASSLGVGRLNEQYF few TRBJ2-7 NA TRBV5-6
TGTGCCAGCAGCCCGACGACAGGGGGGCATTCACCCCTCCACTTT CASSPTTGGHSPLHF NA TRBJ1-6 TRBD1 TRBV28
TGTGCCAGCAGCCGGCAGCGGGGGAATGAAAAACTGTTTTTT CASSRQRGNEKLFF NA TRBJ1-4 NA TRBV5-6
TGTGCCAGCAGTTACTCGGGGGGGAAAGGGCATGAAGCTTTCTTT CASSYSGGKGHEAFF NA TRBJ1-1 NA TRBV6-5
TGCGCCAGCAGCCACCTCTCCGAAGCAGGGAGAGGTGGCTACACCTTC CASSHLSEAGRGGYTF NA TRBJ1-2 NA TRBV4-1
TGTGCCAGCAGCTTACGGACTAGCAATGAGCAGTTCTTC CASSLRTSNEQFF once TRBJ2-1 TRBD2 TRBV7-9
TGTGCCAGCAGTTTGGGAGGCGGGCTGGAAGGTACGCAGTATTTT CASSLGGGLEGTQYF NA TRBJ2-3 NA TRBV27
TGTGCCAGCAGCTTCGGGGGGTTGAGGGAGACCCAGTACTTC CASSFGGLRETQYF NA TRBJ2-5 TRBD2 TRBV7-3
TGTGCCTGGAGTCGTGACACCGGGGAGCTGTTTTTT CAWSRDTGELFF NA TRBJ2-2 NA TRBV30
TGTGCCATTCGGGGACCTAGGTCCAATCAGCCCCAGCATTTT CAIRGPRSNQPQHF NA TRBJ1-5 NA TRBV28
TGTGCCAGTAGTTCGCCCCCTGGGACAGGGCGGCAGCCCCAGCATTTT CASSSPPGTGRQPQHF NA TRBJ1-5 TRBD1 TRBV19
TGTGCCAGCAGGGTCAACTATGGCTACACCTTC CASRVNYGYTF NA TRBJ1-2 NA TRBV28
TGTGCCAGCAGCGCCCTCGGAAACACCATATATTTT CASSALGNTIYF NA TRBJ1-3 NA TRBV7-6
TGTGCCAGCAGCACTACAGGTTCCTACGAGCAGTACTTC CASSTTGSYEQYF few TRBJ2-7 NA TRBV11-3
TGTGCCAGCAGTTACGGTCAGGGTTTGGACACTGAAGCTTTCTTT CASSYGQGLDTEAFF once TRBJ1-1 NA TRBV6-6
TGCGCCAGCAAATCCCTGACAGGAGGAACTGAAGCTTTCTTT CASKSLTGGTEAFF NA TRBJ1-1 NA TRBV5-1
TGTGCCAGCAGCTTTATGGGCGGACAGCTCGGCGGTGAAAAACTGTTTTTT CASSFMGGQLGGEKLFF NA TRBJ1-4 NA TRBV7-2
TGCGCCAGCAGCGGGGGACTAGTTATCAATGAGCAGTTCTTC CASSGGLVINEQFF NA TRBJ2-1 TRBD2 TRBV5-1
TGTGCCAGCAGCCGACCCCCGGGCAATGAGCAGTTCTTC CASSRPPGNEQFF NA TRBJ2-1 NA TRBV6-6
TGTGCCATCAGTGCACCCCGGGATACGCAGTATTTT CAISAPRDTQYF NA TRBJ2-3 NA TRBV10-3
TGTGCCAGCAGTTGGGGGGTCGGGAACACTGAAGCTTTCTTT CASSWGVGNTEAFF once TRBJ1-1 NA TRBV27
TGTGCCAGCAGTGAGTCAGGGGGCTGGGTGAACACTGAAGCTTTCTTT CASSESGGWVNTEAFF NA TRBJ1-1 TRBD1 TRBV6-1
TGTGCCAGCGACGGACAGGGGCCTCCGTATACGCAGTATTTT CASDGQGPPYTQYF NA TRBJ2-3 TRBD1 TRBV28
TGTGCCAGCAGCTTTTCGACGACAGGGGAGGGAACTAATGAAAAACTGTTTTTT CASSFSTTGEGTNEKLFF NA TRBJ1-4 TRBD1 TRBV11-2
TGTGCCAGTAGTTCGGGCAGGGAACATAATTCACCCCTCCACTTT CASSSGREHNSPLHF few TRBJ1-6 NA TRBV19
TGTGCCACCGCTGGACAGGGAATCGGCCCCACCCTTCCACCCCTCCACTTT CATAGQGIGPTLPPLHF NA TRBJ1-6 TRBD1 TRBV19
TGTGCCAGCAGACCGGGACTGGGGGAGCCCGGGGAGCTGTTTTTT CASRPGLGEPGELFF NA TRBJ2-2 NA TRBV5-5
TGTGCCATCAGTGGACAGAACACTGAAGCTTTCTTT CAISGQNTEAFF NA TRBJ1-1 NA TRBV10-3
TGTGCCATCAGAGGACAGTTGATCTCTGGGGCCAACGTCCTGACTTTC CAIRGQLISGANVLTF once TRBJ2-6 NA TRBV10-3
TGTGCCAGCAGCTCTCTGGGGGAAGAGACCCAGTACTTC CASSSLGEETQYF NA TRBJ2-5 NA TRBV3-1/TRBV3-2
TGCGCCAGCAGCCAAGGGGCCCGGTCAAATGAGCAGTTCTTC CASSQGARSNEQFF NA TRBJ2-1 NA TRBV4-1
TGTGCCAGCAGTGAGGACGGGGATACGCAGTATTTT CASSEDGDTQYF NA TRBJ2-3 NA TRBV2
TGCGCCAGCACCCCTCCGGGTTCTAATGGCTACACCTTC CASTPPGSNGYTF NA TRBJ1-2 NA TRBV5-1
TGTGCCAGAACAGTGGGGAAAGATAGCAATCAGCCCCAGCATTTT CARTVGKDSNQPQHF NA TRBJ1-5 NA TRBV5-3
TGTGCCAGCAGCTCACCGTCCGGGACTAGCGGGAGAAGGGGCTACAATGAGCAGTTCTTC CASSSPSGTSGRRGYNEQFF NA TRBJ2-1 TRBD2 TRBV5-4
TGTGCCAGCAGTTTTGGGAGGGCTGTGGGCACTGAAGCTTTCTTT CASSFGRAVGTEAFF NA TRBJ1-1 NA TRBV6-2/TRBV6-3
TGTGCCAGTAGTACCCAGGACAGGGCGGATCAGCCCCAGCATTTT CASSTQDRADQPQHF NA TRBJ1-5 TRBD1 TRBV19
TGTGCCAGCAGTGAAGGGAACACTGAAGCTTTCTTT CASSEGNTEAFF NA TRBJ1-1 NA TRBV2
TGTGCCAGCAGCTTCTGGTTGGGGGAATTGACCCAGTACTTC CASSFWLGELTQYF NA TRBJ2-5 NA TRBV5-6
TGTGCCAGCAGTCCCGAGCGGGGTAGCGGGGGCCTTAGCTCCTACGAGCAGTACTTC CASSPERGSGGLSSYEQYF once TRBJ2-7 TRBD2 TRBV6-6
TGCGCCAGCAGTGATTGGGCCGGGACTAGTAAACGGAGCACAGATACGCAGTATTTT CASSDWAGTSKRSTDTQYF NA TRBJ2-3 TRBD2 TRBV10-2
TGCAGTGCTAGTACAGGGTCACAGGGCTACACCTTC CSASTGSQGYTF NA TRBJ1-2 NA TRBV20-1
TGTGCCAGCAGCTTCACCGTCACGAATTCACCCCTCCACTTT CASSFTVTNSPLHF NA TRBJ1-6 NA TRBV7-2
TGTGCCAGCAGTTTAGGGGGAGTCGATACGCAGTATTTT CASSLGGVDTQYF NA TRBJ2-3 NA TRBV12-3/TRBV12-4
TGTGCCTGGAGTTGGCGAGCGAGCGGCACAGATACGCAGTATTTT CAWSWRASGTDTQYF NA TRBJ2-3 NA TRBV30
TGTGCCAGCAGCCAAGAGGGACTAGCGGGGGGGGATAGAGATACGCAGTATTTT CASSQEGLAGGDRDTQYF NA TRBJ2-3 TRBD2 TRBV4-2
TGTGCCAGCAGTTCTTCCAGGGGCGGCTACACCTTC CASSSSRGGYTF NA TRBJ1-2 NA TRBV28
TGTGCCAGCAGTCGGACTAGCGGGAGCACAGATACGCAGTATTTT CASSRTSGSTDTQYF NA TRBJ2-3 TRBD2 TRBV6-4
TGTGCCATCAGCCCGGACACCTTGAGTGGGGAGCTGTTTTTT CAISPDTLSGELFF NA TRBJ2-2 NA TRBV10-3
TGCGCCAGCAGCCAAGCGTCTGGGACTAGCGGGCGTTCCTACAATGAGCAGTTCTTC CASSQASGTSGRSYNEQFF once TRBJ2-1 TRBD2 TRBV4-1
TGTGCCAGCAGCGAAGTCGGTCAGGTGAACACTGAAGCTTTCTTT CASSEVGQVNTEAFF NA TRBJ1-1 NA TRBV28